These 32 T cell receptor beta chains share one sample of origin, sequenced in a study of CD8 T cells in Susac syndrome (dated 2019 in TCRdb). Libraries came from the immunoSEQ multiplex PCR assay. RNA was extracted with the RNeasy kit and roughly 0.45 to 1 ug was reverse transcribed using random hexamers. TCRdb itself trimmed the public reads at Q25 with fastp, ran MiXCR and retained productive beta chains. Rows are combined by CDR3 protein, so each entry shows the most common genes and DNA. The sample table records about 140,000 distinct CDR3 sequences; 95% of these occur just once. Of the sample, 0.11% is held by the ten largest clones. Sequencing input: CD4+ T cells from PBMCs. Receptor source: a human donor with multiple sclerosis.

The gene calls are TRBV20-1 and TRBJ2-1, with 7 bases that match TRBD2. Trimming at V came to 6 bases and at J to 0 bases, leaving 8 bases not matched to a gene. The CDR3 covers 15 residues. Germline V gives CDR1 DFQATT, CDR2 SNEGSKA (reference sequence). CDR3 amino acids: CSARSGASSYNEQFF. The DNA for the CDR3 is TGCAGTGCACGAAGCGGGGCGAGCTCCTACAATGAGCAGTTCTTC.

The genes are TRBV20-1 and TRBJ1-5, with TRBD1 as a possible D gene (5 bases). The CDR3 has 14 residues. Germline CDR1 DFQATT, CDR2 SNEGSKA (reference sequence). The germline V and J ends were trimmed by 4 bases and 2 bases, with 12 bases remaining between them. The CDR3, as DNA: TGCAGTGCTATCAGAGCACAGGGCAATCAGCCCCAGCATTTT. Protein: CSAIRAQGNQPQHF.

The gene calls are TRBV28 and TRBJ2-7; 10 bases agree with TRBD1. Germline V gene data show CDR1 as MDHEN and CDR2 as SYDVKM. CDR3 size: 13 residues. V trimming: 9 bases; J trimming: 4 bases; junction bases outside the gene matches: 6. The CDR3 bases are TGTGCCAGTCGGCGGACAGGGGGTTACGAGCAGTACTTC. This encodes CASRRTGGYEQYF.

This chain links TRBV9 with TRBJ2-3; D gene unclear. Per germline, CDR1 SGDLS and CDR2 YYNGEE. The CDR3 loop spans 12 amino acids. V was pared by 0 bases and J by 6 bases, with 5 bases between. The CDR3 is CASSVGVDTQYF. DNA for the CDR3: TGTGCCAGCAGCGTAGGGGTGGATACGCAGTATTTT.

DNA for the CDR3: TGCAGCGTAAGGGACCATCTCTACGAGCAGTACTTC. This translates into CSVRDHLYEQYF. The rearrangement uses TRBV20-1 and TRBJ2-7; D may correspond to TRBD1 or TRBD2 (5 bases each). CDR3 length equals 12 residues. Looked up from germline, CDR1 is DFQATT and CDR2 is SNEGSKA (reference sequence).

V and J are TRBV6-2 or TRBV6-3 and TRBJ1-1; tentatively, D is TRBD1 (5 bases). This CDR3 comprises 11 residues. The ends were cut back, 11 bases at V and 6 bases at J, with 13 bases in the middle. Germline V gives CDR1 MNHEY, CDR2 SVGEGT. The CDR3 DNA reads TGTGCCGGCTCACAAGGGGCTGAAGCTTTCTTT. It codes for CAGSQGAEAFF.

The chain links TRBV6-2 or TRBV6-3 to TRBJ2-3; D gene unclear. The CDR3 sequence is 14 residues long. The germline V and J ends were trimmed by 5 bases and 4 bases, with 13 bases remaining between them. Germline V gene data show CDR1 as MNHEY and CDR2 as SVGEGT. This CDR3 reads CASSTTAWADTQYF. The DNA of the CDR3 is TGTGCCAGCAGTACAACAGCGTGGGCAGATACGCAGTATTTT.

V gene TRBV20-1 combines with J gene TRBJ1-5, with no clear D. The germline V gene has CDR1 DFQATT and CDR2 SNEGSKA (reference sequence). Trimming cost V 3 bases and J 0 bases, with 9 bases left between them. There are 14 residues in the CDR3. The CDR3 coding sequence is TGCAGTGCTAGCGTGACTGGTAGCAATCAGCCCCAGCATTTT. Its translation: CSASVTGSNQPQHF.

V usage is TRBV5-1 and J usage is TRBJ1-1; no clear D. V lost 5 bases, J lost 7 bases, and 15 bases lay in between. The germline V gene has CDR1 SGHRS and CDR2 YFSETQ. The CDR3 covers 13 residues. The CDR3 DNA is TGCGCCAGCAGTTTTTTGAGTAGGGATGAAGCTTTCTTT. Amino acids: CASSFLSRDEAFF. Supplemented by reference TRBV5-1 and TRBJ1-1, the full variable domain reads KAGVTQTPRYLIKTRGQQVTLSCSPISGHRSVSWYQQTPGQGLQFLFEYFSETQRNKGNFPGRFSGRQFSNSRSEMNVSTLELGDSALYLCASSFLSRDEAFFGQGTRLTVV.

The J gene is TRBJ2-3, the V gene TRBV4-1, with TRBD2 matching over 10 bases. CDR3 size: 17 residues. The V gene end was trimmed by 1 base and the J gene end by 4 bases; junction bases not matched to a gene: 8. Looked up from germline, CDR1 is MGHRA and CDR2 is YSYEKL. DNA of the CDR3: TGCGCCAGCAGCCAAGGCCCGGCTAGCGGGAGAGCAGATACGCAGTATTTT. It encodes CASSQGPASGRADTQYF.

The V call is TRBV19, the J call TRBJ1-2; D is undetermined. Trimming took off 3 bases at V and 7 bases at J, with 9 bases between the two ends. The CDR3 is made up of 12 amino acids. Germline CDR1 is LNHDA and CDR2 is SQIVND (reference sequence). In DNA, the CDR3 is TGTGCCAGTAGTATGAGGGAGGCTGGCTACACCTTC. Its protein product is CASSMREAGYTF.

This clonotype was observed a single time. V gene TRBV29-1 combines with J gene TRBJ2-5; 12 bases line up with TRBD1. V shed 0 bases, J shed 5 bases, and the junction held 7 bases outside the gene matches. CDR1 and CDR2 from the germline V gene are SQVTM and ANQGSEA. This CDR3 has 16 amino acids. CDR3 nucleotide sequence: TGCAGCGTTGAAGATCGGGGGACAGGGGGCTTGGAGACCCAGTACTTC. Translated: CSVEDRGTGGLETQYF.

The CDR3 sequence: CASSLGPGMNTEAFF. DNA for the CDR3: TGTGCCAGCAGTTTAGGGCCAGGGATGAACACTGAAGCTTTCTTT. The chain couples TRBV12-3 or TRBV12-4 to TRBJ1-1; D is possibly TRBD1 (5 bases). The V and J ends lost 1 base and 0 bases respectively, with 9 bases between them. The CDR3 sequence is 15 residues long.

The V and J genes are TRBV2 and TRBJ1-4; D gene ambiguous. The CDR3 has 14 amino acids. The V gene lost 6 bases and the J gene lost 5 bases, with 13 bases spanning the gap. The germline V gene encodes CDR1 SNHLY and CDR2 FYNNEI. CDR3 in amino acids: CASRVGKGNEKLFF. The CDR3 nucleotides are TGTGCCAGCAGGGTTGGTAAAGGGAATGAAAAACTGTTTTTT.

The genes are TRBV7-7 and TRBJ2-5; 7 bases fit TRBD1. J lost 3 bases, V lost 3 bases, and 4 bases had no gene match. The CDR3 contains 14 residues. CDR1 and CDR2 from the germline V gene are SSHAT and FNYEAQ (reference sequence). The CDR3 region is CASSFTGQKETQYF. CDR3 nucleotide sequence: TGTGCCAGCAGCTTTACGGGACAGAAAGAGACCCAGTACTTC.

The gene calls are TRBV5-1 and TRBJ1-2; 11 bases are a match to TRBD1. Trimming cost V 1 base and J 8 bases; bases outside gene matches: 7. Germline values: CDR1 SGHRS, CDR2 YFSETQ. The CDR3 sequence is 15 residues long. This CDR3 is CASSLHKGQGDGYTF. CDR3 nucleotides: TGCGCCAGCAGCTTGCATAAGGGACAGGGGGACGGCTACACCTTC.

The J gene is TRBJ1-5, the V gene TRBV4-1; D is ambiguous. Germline V CDR1 and CDR2: MGHRA, YSYEKL. Between the trimmed V and J ends, which lost 1 base and 0 bases, there was a span of 13 bases. This CDR3 is 17 amino acids long. The chain's CDR3 is CASSQVVTNYSNQPQHF. The CDR3 bases are TGCGCCAGCAGCCAAGTAGTCACTAATTATAGCAATCAGCCCCAGCATTTT.

The rearrangement joins TRBV7-2 to TRBJ2-5, with unresolved D. The CDR3 spans 14 residues. Trimming stripped 2 bases from V and 1 base from J, with 8 bases between. Germline V gene data show CDR1 as SGHTA and CDR2 as FQGNSA. The CDR3, as DNA: TGTGCCAGCAGCTTATATTCGGGCCAAGAGACCCAGTACTTC. Its translation is CASSLYSGQETQYF.

The chain carries TRBV29-1 and TRBJ1-1; D ambiguous. The CDR3 has 11 residues. The germline gives CDR1 SQVTM, CDR2 ANQGSEA. V dropped 7 bases and J dropped 0 bases, with 6 bases sitting between them. The CDR3 nucleotides read TGCAGCGCCAGTATGAACACTGAAGCTTTCTTT. Translation gives CSASMNTEAFF.

The chain combines TRBV19 with TRBJ2-1, with 9 bases that match TRBD1. The CDR3 extends over 14 amino acids. CDR1 is LNHDA, CDR2 SQIVND, per germline (reference sequence). J was trimmed by 11 bases and V by 3 bases; bases with no gene match: 8. CDR3 sequence: CASSILQGASQQFF. In nucleotides, the CDR3 is TGTGCCAGTAGTATCTTACAGGGGGCCTCCCAGCAGTTCTTC.

CDR3 coding DNA: TGTGCCTCAACCGTGGGACAGCTAAATGAAAAACTGTTTTTT. Protein: CASTVGQLNEKLFF. This rearrangement joins TRBV30 to TRBJ1-4; 7 bases map to TRBD1. Germline V gives CDR1 GTSNPN, CDR2 SVGIG (reference sequence). After removal of 7 bases from V and 5 bases from J, the junction contained 10 bases not matched to a gene. The CDR3 extends over 14 amino acids.

This clonotype was detected once. The chain is built from TRBV2 and TRBJ2-7, with TRBD1 matching 8 bases. The junction had 6 bases not matched to a gene; V was cut back by 6 bases and J by 2 bases. CDR3 length equals 14 residues. Per the germline V gene, CDR1 is SNHLY and CDR2 is FYNNEI. CDR3 in amino acids: CASRWTGTAYEQYF. In nucleotides, the CDR3 is TGTGCCAGCAGATGGACAGGGACTGCCTACGAGCAGTACTTC.

The chain couples TRBV30 to TRBJ2-3; D possibly corresponds to TRBD1 (5 bases). V lost 3 bases and J lost 2, with 12 bases in between. This CDR3 has 14 residues. CDR1 is GTSNPN and CDR2 is SVGIG in the germline V gene (reference sequence). CDR3 coding DNA: TGTGCCTGGAGAAACCGACAGTACACAGATACGCAGTATTTT. Translation: CAWRNRQYTDTQYF.

This clonotype was seen just once. V gene TRBV20-1 combines with J gene TRBJ1-2; 7 bases line up with TRBD1. The junction had 7 bases not matched to a gene; V was cut back by 6 bases and J by 6 bases. The CDR3 is 12 residues long. Germline lookup yields CDR1 DFQATT and CDR2 SNEGSKA (reference sequence). The CDR3 loop is CSADGTVHGYTF. CDR3 nucleotide sequence: TGCAGTGCGGACGGGACAGTTCATGGCTACACCTTC.

The chain has TRBV14 and TRBJ2-3; TRBD2 matches 8 bases. The CDR3 sequence is 16 residues long. Unmatched junction bases numbered 9, after V lost 1 base and J lost 6 bases. The germline gives CDR1 SGHDN, CDR2 FVKESK. CDR3 protein: CASSQGRGGNADTQYF. CDR3 coding DNA: TGTGCCAGCAGCCAAGGACGGGGGGGAAATGCCGATACGCAGTATTTT.

V gene TRBV3-1 combines with J gene TRBJ2-7; TRBD2 is a possible D gene (5 bases). V lost 0 bases to trimming and J lost 3 bases, with 9 bases between them. The CDR3 spans 14 residues. CDR1 is LGHDT and CDR2 is YNNKEL in the germline V gene (reference sequence). As DNA, the CDR3 is TGTGCCAGCAGCCAAGAGGCGAGGGACTACGAGCAGTACTTC. Translating it yields CASSQEARDYEQYF.

The chain couples TRBV3-1 to TRBJ1-6; 9 bases are shared with TRBD1. This CDR3 region has 16 residues. The V and J ends lost 3 bases and 10 bases, in that order; junction bases with no gene match: 10. From germline, CDR1 is LGHDT and CDR2 YNNKEL (reference sequence). In DNA, the CDR3 is TGTGCCAGCAGCCAGAAGAACAGGGGGCCCGGATCACCCCTCCACTTT. Translating gives CASSQKNRGPGSPLHF.

This clonotype was seen a handful of times. The genes are TRBV7-9 and TRBJ2-7; D gene uncertain. Germline CDR1 and CDR2: SEHNR and FQNEAQ (reference sequence). With 4 bases removed from V and 0 bases from J, the gap between germline ends came to 7 bases. The CDR3 consists of 13 residues. The CDR3 DNA sequence: TGTGCCAGCAGCTCTAGGACCTCCTACGAGCAGTACTTC. Encoded protein: CASSSRTSYEQYF. Filled out from reference TRBV7-9 and TRBJ2-7, the complete variable domain reads DTGVSQNPRHKITKRGQNVTFRCDPISEHNRLYWYRQTLGQGPEFLTYFQNEAQLEKSRLLSDRFSAERPKGSFSTLEIQRTEQGDSAMYLCASSSRTSYEQYFGPGTRLTVT.

This rearrangement joins TRBV15 to TRBJ2-7; 7 nucleotides align to TRBD1. CDR1 is LNHNV, CDR2 YYDKDF, per germline (reference sequence). V lost 3 bases and J lost 6; bases outside the gene matches: 2. This CDR3 is 12 amino acids long. CDR3 loop: CATSRWDSEQYF. The CDR3 nucleotides read TGTGCCACCAGCAGGTGGGACAGCGAGCAGTACTTC.

The chain combines TRBV20-1 with TRBJ2-2, with D possibly being TRBD1 (5 bases). The germline V gene encodes CDR1 DFQATT and CDR2 SNEGSKA (reference sequence). The CDR3 extends over 13 amino acids. Trimming shortened V by 1 base and J by 5 bases, and 8 bases separated the two germline ends. As DNA, the CDR3 is TGCAGTGCTAGAGTGACAGAAACCGGGGAGCTGTTTTTT. Translating it yields CSARVTETGELFF.

V gene TRBV20-1 combines with J gene TRBJ2-3, with D possibly being TRBD2 (6 bases). Trimming shortened V by 0 bases and J by 2 bases, and 15 bases separated the two germline ends. There are 16 residues in the CDR3. Germline CDR1 is DFQATT and CDR2 is SNEGSKA (reference sequence). The CDR3 loop is CSARERAGYYTDTQYF. The CDR3 DNA is TGCAGTGCTAGAGAGAGGGCGGGATACTACACAGATACGCAGTATTTT.

The chain employs TRBV20-1 and TRBJ2-1, with D possibly being TRBD2 (6 bases). The CDR3 runs 15 residues. In germline, CDR1 is DFQATT, CDR2 SNEGSKA (reference sequence). V was trimmed by 3 bases and J by 2 bases, leaving 14 bases between them. CDR3 bases: TGCAGTGCTAGGGGCTCTAGCGCCCCCTACAATGAGCAGTTCTTC. Translation gives CSARGSSAPYNEQFF.